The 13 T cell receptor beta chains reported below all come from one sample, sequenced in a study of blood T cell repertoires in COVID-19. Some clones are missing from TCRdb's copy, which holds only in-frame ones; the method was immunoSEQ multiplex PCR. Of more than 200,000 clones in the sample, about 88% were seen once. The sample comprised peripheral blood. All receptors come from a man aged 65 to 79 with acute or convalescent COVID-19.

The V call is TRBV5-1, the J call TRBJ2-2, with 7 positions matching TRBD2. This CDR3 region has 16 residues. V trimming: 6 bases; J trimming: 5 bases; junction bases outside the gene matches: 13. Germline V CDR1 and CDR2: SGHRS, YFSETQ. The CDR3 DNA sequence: TGCGCCAGCAAAGGAGGCGGGGGAGAGGGGACCGGGGAGCTGTTTTTT. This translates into CASKGGGGEGTGELFF. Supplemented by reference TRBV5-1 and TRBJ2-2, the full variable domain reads KAGVTQTPRYLIKTRGQQVTLSCSPISGHRSVSWYQQTPGQGLQFLFEYFSETQRNKGNFPGRFSGRQFSNSRSEMNVSTLELGDSALYLCASKGGGGEGTGELFFGEGSRLTVL.

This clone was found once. The CDR3 DNA follows: TGTGCCAGCAGCGTAGGTCCTAGCGGGAGTGACGAGCAGTACTTC. Amino acids: CASSVGPSGSDEQYF. This chain links TRBV9 with TRBJ2-7; 10 nucleotides line up with TRBD2. The CDR3 is 15 residues long. The junction had 5 bases not matched to a gene; V was cut back by 0 bases and J by 5 bases. In germline, CDR1 is SGDLS, CDR2 YYNGEE.

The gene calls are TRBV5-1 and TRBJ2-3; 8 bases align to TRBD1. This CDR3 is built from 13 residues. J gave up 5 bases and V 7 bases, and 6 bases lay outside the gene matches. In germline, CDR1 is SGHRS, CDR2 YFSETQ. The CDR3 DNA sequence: TGCGCCAGCTTTTACAGGGGGGAAGATACGCAGTATTTT. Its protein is CASFYRGEDTQYF.

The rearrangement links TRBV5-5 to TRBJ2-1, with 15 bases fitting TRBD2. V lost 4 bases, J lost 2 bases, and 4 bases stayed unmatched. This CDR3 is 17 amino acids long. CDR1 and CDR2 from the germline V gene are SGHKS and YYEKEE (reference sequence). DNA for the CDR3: TGTGCCAGCAGCCAGGGACTAGCGGGAGGACCCTACAATGAGCAGTTCTTC. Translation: CASSQGLAGGPYNEQFF.

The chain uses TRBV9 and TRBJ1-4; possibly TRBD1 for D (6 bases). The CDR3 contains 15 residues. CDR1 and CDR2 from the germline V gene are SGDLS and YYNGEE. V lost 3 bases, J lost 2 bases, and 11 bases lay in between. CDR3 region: CASSARGSTNEKLFF. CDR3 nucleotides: TGTGCCAGCAGCGCTAGGGGGTCGACTAATGAAAAACTGTTTTTT.

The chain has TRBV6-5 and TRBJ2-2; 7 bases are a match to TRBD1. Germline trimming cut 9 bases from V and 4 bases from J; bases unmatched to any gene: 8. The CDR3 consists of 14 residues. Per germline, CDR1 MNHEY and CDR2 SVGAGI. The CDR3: CASFAPGGTGELFF. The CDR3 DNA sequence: TGTGCCAGTTTCGCCCCAGGGGGCACCGGGGAGCTGTTTTTT.

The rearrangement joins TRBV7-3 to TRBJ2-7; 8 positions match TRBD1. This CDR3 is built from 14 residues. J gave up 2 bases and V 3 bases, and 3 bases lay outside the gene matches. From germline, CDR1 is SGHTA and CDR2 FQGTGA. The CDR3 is CASSFDRGPYEQYF. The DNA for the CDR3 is TGTGCCAGCAGCTTCGACAGGGGTCCCTACGAGCAGTACTTC. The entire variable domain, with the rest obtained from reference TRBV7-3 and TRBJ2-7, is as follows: GAGVSQTPSNKVTEKGKYVELRCDPISGHTALYWYRQSLGQGPEFLIYFQGTGAADDSGLPNDRFFAVRPEGSVSTLKIQRTERGDSAVYLCASSFDRGPYEQYFGPGTRLTVT.

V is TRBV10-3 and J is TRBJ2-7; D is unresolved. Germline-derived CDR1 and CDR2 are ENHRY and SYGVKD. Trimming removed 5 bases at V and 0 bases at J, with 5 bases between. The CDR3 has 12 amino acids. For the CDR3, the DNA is TGTGCCATCAGTCACAGCTCCTACGAGCAGTACTTC. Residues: CAISHSSYEQYF.

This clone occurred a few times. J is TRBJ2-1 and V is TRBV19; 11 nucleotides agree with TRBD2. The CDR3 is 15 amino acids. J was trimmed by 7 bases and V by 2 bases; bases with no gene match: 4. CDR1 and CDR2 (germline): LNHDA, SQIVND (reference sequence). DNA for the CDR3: TGTGCCAGTAGTATACTCACTAGCGGGAGTAATGAGCAGTTCTTC. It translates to CASSILTSGSNEQFF.

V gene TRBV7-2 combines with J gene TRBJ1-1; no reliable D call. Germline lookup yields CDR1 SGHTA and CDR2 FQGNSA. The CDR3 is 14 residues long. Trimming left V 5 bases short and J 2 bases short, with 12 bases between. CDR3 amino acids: CASSLNSVNTEAFF. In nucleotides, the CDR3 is TGTGCCAGCAGCCTCAATTCAGTAAACACTGAAGCTTTCTTT.

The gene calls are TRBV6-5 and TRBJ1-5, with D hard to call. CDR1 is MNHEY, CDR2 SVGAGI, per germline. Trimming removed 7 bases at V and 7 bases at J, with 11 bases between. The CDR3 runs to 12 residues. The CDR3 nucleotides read TGTGCCAGCAAGGGATCGGGACAGCCCCAGCATTTT. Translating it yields CASKGSGQPQHF.

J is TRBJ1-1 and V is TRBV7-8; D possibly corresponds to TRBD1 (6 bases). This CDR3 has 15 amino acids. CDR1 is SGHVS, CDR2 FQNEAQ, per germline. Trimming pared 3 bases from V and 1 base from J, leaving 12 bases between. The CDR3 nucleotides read TGTGCCAGCAGCTTTGGTACAGGGAGGAACACTGAAGCTTTCTTT. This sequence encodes CASSFGTGRNTEAFF.

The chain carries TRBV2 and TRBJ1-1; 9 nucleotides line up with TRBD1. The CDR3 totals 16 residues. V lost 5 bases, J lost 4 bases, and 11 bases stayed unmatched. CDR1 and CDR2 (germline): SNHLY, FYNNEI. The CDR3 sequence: CASSLTGTGRGTEAFF. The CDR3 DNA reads TGTGCCAGCAGTCTAACCGGGACAGGGAGAGGCACTGAAGCTTTCTTT. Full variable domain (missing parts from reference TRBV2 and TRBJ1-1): EPEVTQTPSHQVTQMGQEVILRCVPISNHLYFYWYRQILGQKVEFLVSFYNNEISEKSEIFDDQFSVERPDGSNFTLKIRSTKLEDSAMYFCASSLTGTGRGTEAFFGQGTRLTVV.